The 19 T cell receptor beta chains below were found in one sample sequenced in a study of blood T cell repertoires in COVID-19 (dated by TCRdb to 2020 to 2022). The library was made by the immunoSEQ multiplex PCR assay. Imported from immuneACCESS, the table was reduced by TCRdb to in-frame sequences with V and J called. These copies leave out some clones; in studies compared against another copy, an unresolved V gene accounts for under half, and the cause of the remainder is not known. This sample holds approximately 63,000 clones; 90% to 95% were observed only once. The ten largest clones take up approximately 8.1% of the sample. The sample comprised peripheral blood. These receptors were obtained from a human donor in a cohort sampled during active COVID-19.

The J gene is TRBJ2-3, the V gene TRBV24-1; 8 positions match TRBD2. The length of the CDR3 is 15 residues. V shed 4 bases and J 6 bases; nucleotides not matched to a gene: 8. The germline gives CDR1 KGHDR, CDR2 SFDVKD. The chain's CDR3 is CATSDPGTRADTQYF. CDR3 nucleotides: TGTGCCACCAGTGACCCCGGGACTAGGGCCGATACGCAGTATTTT.

The CDR3 is CASSFTGQVYGYTF. DNA of the CDR3: TGTGCCAGCAGTTTTACGGGACAGGTCTATGGCTACACCTTC. The V gene is TRBV27, the J gene TRBJ1-2, with TRBD1 matching 8 bases. V dropped 3 bases and J dropped 4; count of bases not matched to a gene: 4. CDR1 MNHEY and CDR2 SMNVEV come from the germline V gene (reference sequence). This CDR3 is built from 14 residues.

The chain is built from TRBV7-3 and TRBJ2-6; D uncertain. With 5 bases removed from V and 0 bases from J, the gap between germline ends came to 8 bases. This CDR3 has 15 amino acids. Germline V gene lookup returns CDR1 SGHTA and CDR2 FQGTGA. The CDR3 spells CASSPTVSGANVLTF. For the CDR3, the DNA is TGTGCCAGCAGCCCTACGGTCTCTGGGGCCAACGTCCTGACTTTC.

J is TRBJ1-2 and V is TRBV4-3; 7 bases are a match to TRBD1. CDR1 LGHNA and CDR2 YSLEER come from the germline V gene. This CDR3 is 16 amino acids long. J lost 4 bases, V lost 4 bases, and 12 bases had no gene match. As DNA, the CDR3 is TGCGCCAGCAGCCCCGGGACAGCCCCAACTATCTATGGCTACACCTTC. Translation gives CASSPGTAPTIYGYTF.

V and J are TRBV5-6 and TRBJ1-2, with no clear D. V gave up 1 base and J gave up 5 bases, with 6 bases separating them. Per the germline V gene, CDR1 is SGHDT and CDR2 is YYEEEE. CDR3 length: 12 amino acids. The CDR3 bases are TGTGCCAGCAGCTTGCCGGGGTATGGCTACACCTTC. It specifies CASSLPGYGYTF.

Remarks on this clone: The junction differs from germline at one of its ends, possibly a read error. The chain is built from TRBV7-2 and TRBJ2-7; 12 nucleotides agree with TRBD2. The germline V gene has CDR1 SGHTA and CDR2 FQGNSA. This CDR3 spans 15 amino acids. CDR3 sequence: CASSLAGGLSLEQYF. CDR3 DNA sequence: TGTGCCAGCAGCCTAGCGGGGGGGCTTAGCCTCGAGCAGTACTTC.

The V and J genes are TRBV10-1 and TRBJ2-7, with a possible D match to TRBD2 (5 bases). This CDR3 contains 14 residues. V was pared by 0 bases and J by 7 bases, with 13 bases between. Germline V gene data show CDR1 as WNHNN and CDR2 as SYGVQD (reference sequence). CDR3 DNA sequence: TGCGCCAGCAGTGAGTCGTGGCCGCCGGGGGAGCAGTACTTC. It specifies CASSESWPPGEQYF.

The DNA of the CDR3 is TGTGCCAGCAGCCGACCGGACAGGATCAACAATGAGCAGTTCTTC. This translates into CASSRPDRINNEQFF. The chain links TRBV7-9 to TRBJ2-1; 7 bases are shared with TRBD1. V shed 5 bases, J shed 5 bases, and the junction held 9 bases outside the gene matches. The V gene's germline CDR1 is SEHNR and CDR2 FQNEAQ (reference sequence). The CDR3 totals 15 residues.

The chain joins TRBV7-3 to TRBJ2-5; D might be TRBD1 (6 bases). Germline CDR1 reads SGHTA; CDR2 reads FQGTGA. The CDR3 extends over 15 amino acids. Trimming took off 7 bases at V and 3 bases at J, with 18 bases between the two ends. This CDR3 is CASNSPGHRKETQYF. The CDR3 DNA reads TGTGCCAGCAACTCACCGGGACACCGGAAAGAGACCCAGTACTTC.

V usage is TRBV6-5 and J usage is TRBJ2-7, with TRBD1 matching over 7 bases. Unmatched junction bases numbered 11, after V lost 6 bases and J lost 6 bases. This CDR3 comprises 14 residues. Germline V gives CDR1 MNHEY, CDR2 SVGAGI. The CDR3 DNA follows: TGTGCCAGCAGGACCGGGACAGAAGTCTCCGAGCAGTACTTC. This sequence encodes CASRTGTEVSEQYF.

This clone was seen a few times. The V and J genes are TRBV27 and TRBJ2-4, with D possibly being TRBD2 (6 bases). Trimming removed 5 bases at V and 9 bases at J, with 14 bases between. Germline loops: CDR1 MNHEY, CDR2 SMNVEV (reference sequence). This CDR3 has 13 residues. This chain's CDR3 is CASSAGPPGIQYF. Here the CDR3 DNA reads TGTGCCAGCAGTGCGGGGCCACCGGGCATTCAGTACTTC.

The genes are TRBV10-3 and TRBJ2-1, with 7 bases matching TRBD2. The CDR3 is 15 amino acids. CDR1 is ENHRY, CDR2 SYGVKD, per germline. V lost 6 bases, J lost 10 bases, and 15 bases stayed unmatched. The CDR3 nucleotides are TGTGCCATCAGCCCAGGTTCGGGGGGTGGTGAGGAGCAGTTCTTC. It codes for CAISPGSGGGEEQFF.

The rearrangement joins TRBV27 to TRBJ2-3, with 13 positions matching TRBD2. Trimming at V came to 3 bases and at J to 5 bases, leaving 8 bases not matched to a gene. Germline V gene sequence: CDR1 MNHEY, CDR2 SMNVEV (reference sequence). The CDR3 runs to 17 residues. The CDR3 bases are TGTGCCAGCAGTTTCCCAACTAGCGGGGGGGCGTTAGATACGCAGTATTTT. It codes for CASSFPTSGGALDTQYF.

The CDR3 protein is CASSFSGTGPNEKLFF. DNA for the CDR3: TGCGCCAGCAGCTTCTCCGGGACAGGGCCTAATGAAAAACTGTTTTTT. The chain links TRBV5-1 to TRBJ1-4; 9 nucleotides agree with TRBD1. The germline V gene encodes CDR1 SGHRS and CDR2 YFSETQ. The junction had 5 bases not matched to a gene; V was cut back by 2 bases and J by 3 bases. The CDR3 runs 16 residues.

The chain couples TRBV3-1 (or the pseudogene TRBV3-2) to TRBJ2-1, with D possibly matching TRBD2 (6 bases). This CDR3 is built from 13 residues. Germline lookup yields CDR1 LGHDT and CDR2 YNNKEL (reference sequence). V lost 3 bases, J lost 8 bases, and 11 bases lay in between. Here the CDR3 DNA reads TGTGCCAGCAGCCAGTTGAGCGGGCATGAGCAGTTCTTC. It yields the protein CASSQLSGHEQFF.

The J gene is TRBJ2-2, the V gene TRBV28; 8 nucleotides agree with TRBD1. This CDR3 is built from 16 residues. Looked up from germline, CDR1 is MDHEN and CDR2 is SYDVKM. With V trimmed by 2 bases and J by 6 bases, 8 bases remained unmatched. Here the CDR3 reads CASSLAGGFVSGELFF. In DNA, the CDR3 is TGTGCCAGCAGTTTAGCAGGGGGCTTCGTTTCCGGGGAGCTGTTTTTT.

CDR3 sequence reads: CASSEAGDSYNEQFF. Here the CDR3 DNA reads TGTGCCAGCAGCGAAGCGGGTGATTCCTACAATGAGCAGTTCTTC. The rearrangement joins TRBV9 to TRBJ2-1; tentatively, D is TRBD2 (6 bases). The CDR3 totals 15 residues. Trimming stripped 3 bases from V and 1 base from J, with 11 bases between. Per the germline V gene, CDR1 is SGDLS and CDR2 is YYNGEE.

The chain carries TRBV30 and TRBJ2-7; 7 bases align to TRBD1. Germline CDR1 and CDR2: GTSNPN and SVGIG (reference sequence). This CDR3 comprises 15 residues. V shed 0 bases and J 3 bases; nucleotides not matched to a gene: 8. DNA for the CDR3: TGTGCCTGGAGTGTATACGGGGACAGCCGCTACGAGCAGTACTTC. Its protein product is CAWSVYGDSRYEQYF. Filled out from reference TRBV30 and TRBJ2-7, the complete variable domain reads SQTIHQWPATLVQPVGSPLSLECTVEGTSNPNLYWYRQAAGRGLQLLFYSVGIGQISSEVPQNLSASRPQDRQFILSSKKLLLSDSGFYLCAWSVYGDSRYEQYFGPGTRLTVT.

The rearrangement joins TRBV19 to TRBJ2-7; 7 bases align to TRBD1. Losses at the gene ends were 5 bases for V and 4 bases for J; bases not matched to a gene: 8. Germline V gene lookup returns CDR1 LNHDA and CDR2 SQIVND (reference sequence). This CDR3 has 14 residues. Here the CDR3 reads CASSRQGERYEQYF. The CDR3 DNA is TGTGCCAGTAGTCGGCAGGGGGAGAGGTACGAGCAGTACTTC.